These 12 T cell receptor beta chains were sequenced from one sample in a study of spatial heterogeneity in lung cancer. Study results and caveats: Tracking of tumor mutation counts was seen in expanded intratumoral alpha and beta TCR counts.

Described time point: sample taken at primary tumor resection. TCRdb ran MiXCR on the 5' RACE reads and lists one entry per CDR3 protein. This sample yields roughly 7,000 distinct CDR3 sequences, of which 14% to 15% are seen a single time; 7% to 9% belongs to the top ten. These receptors' targets are unknown. The sequences come from lung tumor tissue, collected at surgery. The origin of the receptors is a female donor with early-stage non-small cell lung cancer.

This clonotype showed up many times. This beta chain came through as a stray read in a library set up for alpha chains, and its size says little. The V call is TRBV9, the J call TRBJ1-2; 7 bases agree with TRBD1. Germline-derived CDR1 and CDR2 are SGDLS and YYNGEE. The CDR3 extends over 14 amino acids. With 0 bases clipped from V and 3 bases from J, the junction kept 2 bases outside the gene matches. CDR3 DNA: TGTGCCAGCAGCGTAGGAGGGGGCGACTATGGCTACACCTTC. As protein: CASSVGGGDYGYTF. The full variable domain, with the rest looked up from reference TRBV9 and TRBJ1-2, is DSGVTQTPKHLITATGQRVTLRCSPRSGDLSVYWYQQSLDQGLQFLIQYYNGEERAKGNILERFSAQQFPDLHSELNLSSLELGDSALYFCASSVGGGDYGYTFGSGTRLTVV.

This clonotype has ten or more counts. Little can be read into the size of this beta chain, an off-target read in a library designed for alpha chains. The chain has TRBV6-5 and TRBJ1-6, with D maybe TRBD1 (6 bases). V was pared by 2 bases and J by 10 bases, with 12 bases between. The length of the CDR3 is 14 residues. Germline CDR1 and CDR2: MNHEY and SVGAGI. CDR3 sequence reads: CASSYPGERSPLHF. DNA of the CDR3: TGTGCCAGCAGTTACCCAGGGGAGAGGTCACCCCTCCACTTT.

This clonotype was detected only a few times. A library prepared for alpha chains yielded this beta chain as an off-target read; its size is of little meaning. V and J are TRBV12-3 or TRBV12-4 and TRBJ2-1; D is unresolved. CDR3 length: 14 residues. With 6 bases removed from V and 0 bases from J, the gap between germline ends came to 9 bases. CDR3 region: CASRPTSSYNEQFF. CDR3 DNA sequence: TGTGCCAGCAGACCGACAAGCTCCTACAATGAGCAGTTCTTC.

This clonotype is termed medium-sized (0.01 to 0.1%). This beta chain is an unintended read in a library built for alpha chains; its size means little. The genes are TRBV11-2 and TRBJ2-3, with D maybe TRBD2 (6 bases). Trimming took off 0 bases at V and 7 bases at J, with 11 bases between the two ends. Germline CDR1 reads SGHAT; CDR2 reads FQNNGV. This CDR3 comprises 14 residues. CDR3 residues: CASSLEGLPHTQYF. The CDR3 nucleotides are TGTGCCAGCAGCTTAGAGGGACTTCCCCATACGCAGTATTTT.

A remark on this clonotype: Since it is a stray read in a library aimed at alpha chains, this beta chain has a size that is not meaningful. The CDR3 nucleotides are TGTGCCAGCTCGGAAAGCTCGGGGACCTCAAGCATTCAGTACTTC. This sequence encodes CASSESSGTSSIQYF. The V gene is TRBV18, the J gene TRBJ2-4; either TRBD1 or TRBD2 may fit D (5 bases each). V was clipped by 6 bases and J by 9 bases, with 21 bases between them. This CDR3 contains 15 residues. The V gene's germline CDR1 is KGHSH and CDR2 LQKENI.

A word on this clonotype: This beta chain represents an off-target read in a library built for alpha chains; its size is of limited meaning. The gene calls are TRBV29-1 and TRBJ1-2; the match to TRBD1 covers 10 bases. The CDR3 contains 12 residues. The germline CDR1 and CDR2 sequences are SQVTM and ANQGSEA. V shed 4 bases, J shed 8 bases, and the junction held 4 bases outside the gene matches. CDR3 residues: CSVATGGLGYTF. CDR3 DNA: TGCAGCGTTGCGACAGGGGGCTTGGGCTACACCTTC.

This clonotype ranks as medium-sized. The library was prepared for alpha chains; this beta chain is a stray read, so its frequency means little. The chain couples TRBV5-1 to TRBJ2-7; 8 bases align to TRBD1. The CDR3 is 15 residues long. CDR1 is SGHRS and CDR2 is YFSETQ in the germline V gene. The junction had 8 bases not matched to a gene; V was cut back by 4 bases and J by 2 bases. The CDR3 DNA follows: TGCGCCAGCAGCGACCGGGACAGGTTAACCTACGAGCAGTACTTC. It is translated as CASSDRDRLTYEQYF.

This clonotype was observed many times. The size of this beta chain means little, since it is a stray read in a library made for alpha chains. V is TRBV7-2 and J is TRBJ2-7; D remains ambiguous. The length of the CDR3 is 12 residues. V was trimmed by 5 bases and J by 7 bases, leaving 12 bases between them. Germline-derived CDR1 and CDR2 are SGHTA and FQGNSA. In DNA, the CDR3 is TGTGCCAGCAGCCCCGGACGGGTGGAGCAGTACTTC. This encodes CASSPGRVEQYF.

This clonotype was counted ten times or more. The size of this beta chain means little, since it is a stray read in a library made for alpha chains. The chain combines TRBV20-1 with TRBJ1-2; 7 bases match TRBD1. V lost 6 bases to trimming and J lost 6 bases; unmatched junction nucleotides: 10. Germline-derived CDR1 and CDR2 are DFQATT and SNEGSKA (reference sequence). This CDR3 contains 13 residues. The CDR3, as DNA: TGCAGTGCCAGATCGGACAGGAACCATGGCTACACCTTC. Its protein is CSARSDRNHGYTF.

This clonotype has more than one count but fewer than ten. Being off target in a library aimed at alpha chains, this beta chain has a size of little meaning. The gene calls are TRBV20-1 and TRBJ1-5; no clear D. CDR1 is DFQATT and CDR2 is SNEGSKA in the germline V gene (reference sequence). CDR3 length equals 11 residues. Deletions cut 3 bases from V and 5 bases from J, with 5 bases between. CDR3 in amino acids: CSASPDQPQHF. CDR3 DNA: TGCAGTGCTAGTCCAGATCAGCCCCAGCATTTT.

Many counts were recorded for this clonotype. Being off target in a library aimed at alpha chains, this beta chain has a size of little meaning. The chain has TRBV18 and TRBJ2-2; D call uncertain. The CDR3 loop spans 14 amino acids. The germline V and J ends were trimmed by 3 bases and 0 bases, with 5 bases remaining between them. Per germline, CDR1 KGHSH and CDR2 LQKENI. Here the CDR3 reads CASSPGSNTGELFF. In DNA, the CDR3 is TGTGCCAGCTCACCGGGGTCGAACACCGGGGAGCTGTTTTTT.

This clonotype was counted at least ten times. This beta chain came through as a stray read in a library set up for alpha chains, and its size says little. This chain links TRBV18 with TRBJ1-6; D is uncertain. The CDR3 extends over 14 amino acids. V shed 2 bases and J shed 10 bases, with 12 bases lying between them. Germline CDR1 is KGHSH and CDR2 is LQKENI. The CDR3 DNA sequence: TGTGCCAGCTCACCAGCAGGTGGTGGCTCACCCCTCCACTTT. Its translation: CASSPAGGGSPLHF. Supplemented by reference TRBV18 and TRBJ1-6, the full variable domain reads NAGVMQNPRHLVRRRGQEARLRCSPMKGHSHVYWYRQLPEEGLKFMVYLQKENIIDESGMPKERFSAEFPKEGPSILRIQQVVRGDSAAYFCASSPAGGGSPLHFGNGTRLTVT.